This T cell receptor beta chain was sequenced in a study of T cell responses to AZD1222 COVID-19 vaccine. For this clone: What it recognizes is unknown.

Notes on the study in general: Nearly half of spike-specific TCRs reportedly target variant regions that are unmutated in the B.1.351 and B.1.1.7 variants. White British donors predominated, females outnumbered males, and clonal diversity was possibly underestimated.

Whether given at about 4 or about 12 weeks, second doses were pooled. The CDR3 contains 16 residues. The repertoire was sequenced with immunoSEQ multiplex PCR; TCRdb's copy has only in-frame clones and lacks some. This table holds approximately 120,000 clones, nearly 90% found once. The V and J genes are TRBV12-2 and TRBJ1-6. TRBV12-2 is described as a pseudogene. Specimen: peripheral blood, collected 28 days after the second AZD1222 dose. This receptor was identified in an adult who received the AZD1222 COVID-19 vaccine. This CDR3 is CASRTTPGNYNSPLHF. The CDR3 DNA follows: TGTGCAAGTCGCACGACGCCGGGAAACTATAATTCACCCCTCCACTTT.